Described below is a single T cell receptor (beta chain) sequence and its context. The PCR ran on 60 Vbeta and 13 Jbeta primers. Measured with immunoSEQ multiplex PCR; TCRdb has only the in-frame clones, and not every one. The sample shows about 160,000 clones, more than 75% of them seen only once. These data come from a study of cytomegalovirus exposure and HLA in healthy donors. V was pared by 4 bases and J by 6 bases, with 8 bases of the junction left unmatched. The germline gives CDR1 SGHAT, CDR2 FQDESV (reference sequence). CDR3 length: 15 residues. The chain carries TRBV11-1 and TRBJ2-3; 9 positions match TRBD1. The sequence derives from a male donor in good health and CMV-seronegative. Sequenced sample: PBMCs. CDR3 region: CASSYGTGKGDTQYF. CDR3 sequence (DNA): TGTGCCAGCAGCTACGGGACAGGGAAGGGGGATACGCAGTATTTT.